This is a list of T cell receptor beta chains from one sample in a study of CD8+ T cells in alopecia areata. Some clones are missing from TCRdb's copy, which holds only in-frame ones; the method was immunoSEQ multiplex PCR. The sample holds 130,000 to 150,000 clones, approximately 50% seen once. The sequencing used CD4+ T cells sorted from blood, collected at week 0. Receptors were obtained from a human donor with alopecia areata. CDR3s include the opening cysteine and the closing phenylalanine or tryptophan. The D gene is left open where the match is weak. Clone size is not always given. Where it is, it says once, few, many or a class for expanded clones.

TGCGCCAGCAGCCAATCCAAGTGGGACATTCAGTACTTC | CASSQSKWDIQYF | TRBV4-1 | many | TRBJ2-4 | .
TGCAGCGTTGGTATGGGACTAGCGACCTACGAGCAGTACTTC | CSVGMGLATYEQYF | TRBV29-1 | . | TRBJ2-7 | TRBD2
TGTGCCAGCGGGGGTATCAATCAGCCCCAGCATTTT | CASGGINQPQHF | TRBV27 | . | TRBJ1-5 | .
TGCGCCAGCACCTGGGGTTCTGTCCAAGAGACCCAGTACTTC | CASTWGSVQETQYF | TRBV5-1 | . | TRBJ2-5 | .
TGTGCCAGCTCCCTGGACAGGGCGGATGGCTACACCTTC | CASSLDRADGYTF | TRBV18 | . | TRBJ1-2 | TRBD1
TGTGCCAGTAGTTCCTTCGGGACTAGCGGGAGCAATGAGCAGTTCTTC | CASSSFGTSGSNEQFF | TRBV19 | . | TRBJ2-1 | TRBD2
TGTGCCAGCAGGGCACAGGGGTTCGGGCAGCCCCAGCATTTT | CASRAQGFGQPQHF | TRBV2 | . | TRBJ1-5 | TRBD1
TGTGCCAGCAGTGTAGAGGGCCCGTCCTACGAGCAGTACTTC | CASSVEGPSYEQYF | TRBV6-1 | . | TRBJ2-7 | .
TGTGCCAGCAGCGATCCCGGCGGGAGAGCCTACAATGAGCAGTTCTTC | CASSDPGGRAYNEQFF | TRBV2 | . | TRBJ2-1 | TRBD2
TGTGCCACCAACCCGTCAGGGTCCTATGGCTACACCTTC | CATNPSGSYGYTF | TRBV6-6 | . | TRBJ1-2 | .
TGCAGCGCTCGGGGGTACACTGAAGCTTTCTTT | CSARGYTEAFF | TRBV29-1 | once | TRBJ1-1 | .
TGTGCCAGCAGCCCAGCCGGGACTAGGGCAGATACGCAGTATTTT | CASSPAGTRADTQYF | TRBV11-2 | . | TRBJ2-3 | TRBD2
TGCAGCGTCGCTCCCCAACACACCGGGGAGCTGTTTTTT | CSVAPQHTGELFF | TRBV29-1 | many | TRBJ2-2 | .
TGTGCCAGCAGTCTACGGGGCTCTGGGGCCAACGTCCTGACTTTC | CASSLRGSGANVLTF | TRBV28 | once | TRBJ2-6 | .
TGCGCCAGCAGCCTACCAGTCCGGGCCCTGGAAAATGAGCAGTTCTTC | CASSLPVRALENEQFF | TRBV4-1 | once | TRBJ2-1 | .
TGTGCCTGGAGTGTTCGACAGGGAGTTAAGACCCAGTACTTC | CAWSVRQGVKTQYF | TRBV30 | few | TRBJ2-5 | TRBD1
TGTGCCAGCACCCAGGGATGGGGGGAGACCCAGTACTTC | CASTQGWGETQYF | TRBV7-2 | . | TRBJ2-5 | .
TGTGCCTGGAGTTATCCCTCAGGGGGTGGGGAGACCCAGTACTTC | CAWSYPSGGGETQYF | TRBV30 | once | TRBJ2-5 | TRBD1
TGTGCCAGCAGCTTAGGCCTCTTCACCGGGGAGCTGTTTTTT | CASSLGLFTGELFF | TRBV7-2 | . | TRBJ2-2 | .
TGCGCCAGCAGCCAAGATTACACCTCCGAGCAGTACTTC | CASSQDYTSEQYF | TRBV4-3 | . | TRBJ2-7 | .